This TCR beta chain was captured by sequencing in a study of cytotoxic CD8 clonotypes in ibrutinib-treated CLL. Study results and limitations: Exceeding age-matched healthy donors, baseline clonality also tracked the counts of circulating CD8+ T cells.

As for this clone: Its cognate antigen is unknown.

The germline V and J ends were trimmed by 5 bases and 1 base, with 14 bases remaining between them. This CDR3 spans 15 amino acids. Germline CDR1 SGHAT, CDR2 FQNNGV. The intended depth for sequencing was 1 in 200,000 to 1 in 1 million T cells. Method: immunoSEQ multiplex PCR; TCRdb's copy keeps in-frame clones and lacks some. The table has roughly 180,000 clones, under 85% seen once. Sample: PBMCs, taken after 24 months of ibrutinib treatment. The TCR originated in a human donor with chronic lymphocytic leukemia. The rearrangement links TRBV11-2 to TRBJ1-2; D is perhaps TRBD1 (5 bases). The CDR3 sequence: CASSRNGGFNYGYTF. As DNA, the CDR3 is TGTGCCAGCAGCCGAAACGGGGGTTTTAACTATGGCTACACCTTC.